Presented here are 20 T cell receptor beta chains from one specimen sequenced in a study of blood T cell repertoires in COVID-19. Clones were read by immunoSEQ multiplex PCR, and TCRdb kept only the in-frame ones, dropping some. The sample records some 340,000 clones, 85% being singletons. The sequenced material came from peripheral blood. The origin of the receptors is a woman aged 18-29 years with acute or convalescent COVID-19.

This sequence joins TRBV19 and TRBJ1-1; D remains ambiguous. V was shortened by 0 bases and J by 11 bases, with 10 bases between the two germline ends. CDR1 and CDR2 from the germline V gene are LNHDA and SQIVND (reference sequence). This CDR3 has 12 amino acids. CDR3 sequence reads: CASSIDRYVAFF. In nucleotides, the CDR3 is TGTGCCAGTAGTATAGATCGCTATGTTGCTTTCTTT.

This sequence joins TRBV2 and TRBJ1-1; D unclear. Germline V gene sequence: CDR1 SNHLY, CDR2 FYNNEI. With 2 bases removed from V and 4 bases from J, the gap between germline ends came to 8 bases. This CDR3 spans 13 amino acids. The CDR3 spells CASSEWTITEAFF. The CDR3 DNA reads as TGTGCCAGCAGTGAATGGACTATCACTGAAGCTTTCTTT.

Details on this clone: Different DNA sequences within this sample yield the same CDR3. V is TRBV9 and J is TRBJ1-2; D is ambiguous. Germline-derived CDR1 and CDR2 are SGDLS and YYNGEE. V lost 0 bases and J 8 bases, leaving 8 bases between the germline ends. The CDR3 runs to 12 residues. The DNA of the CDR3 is TGTGCCAGCAGCGTAGGTGGAGGCGGCTACACCTTC. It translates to CASSVGGGGYTF.

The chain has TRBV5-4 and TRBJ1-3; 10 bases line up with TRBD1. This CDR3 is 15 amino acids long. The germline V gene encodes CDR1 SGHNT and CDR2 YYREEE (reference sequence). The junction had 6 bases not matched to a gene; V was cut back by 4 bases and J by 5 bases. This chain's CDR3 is CASSLGQGPRNTIYF. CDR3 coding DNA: TGTGCCAGCAGCCTGGGACAGGGGCCTAGAAACACCATATATTTT.

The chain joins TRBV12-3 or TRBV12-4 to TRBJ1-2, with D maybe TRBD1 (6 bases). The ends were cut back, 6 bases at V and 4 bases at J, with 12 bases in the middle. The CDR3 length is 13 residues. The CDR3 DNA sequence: TGTGCCAGCAGGCCCGTAGGGGGCTATGGCTACACCTTC. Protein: CASRPVGGYGYTF.

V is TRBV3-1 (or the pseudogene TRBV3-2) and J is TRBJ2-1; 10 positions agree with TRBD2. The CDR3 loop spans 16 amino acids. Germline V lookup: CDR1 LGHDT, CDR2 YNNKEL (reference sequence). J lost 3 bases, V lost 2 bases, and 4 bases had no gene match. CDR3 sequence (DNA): TGTGCCAGCAGCCAAATAGCGGGGGGACTCTACAATGAGCAGTTCTTC. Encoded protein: CASSQIAGGLYNEQFF.

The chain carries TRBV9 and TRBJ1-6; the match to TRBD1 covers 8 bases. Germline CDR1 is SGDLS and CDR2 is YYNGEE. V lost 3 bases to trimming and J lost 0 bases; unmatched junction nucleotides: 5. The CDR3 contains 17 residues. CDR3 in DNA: TGTGCCAGCAGCGGAGAGGACAGGGCCTCCTATAATTCACCCCTCCACTTT. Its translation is CASSGEDRASYNSPLHF.

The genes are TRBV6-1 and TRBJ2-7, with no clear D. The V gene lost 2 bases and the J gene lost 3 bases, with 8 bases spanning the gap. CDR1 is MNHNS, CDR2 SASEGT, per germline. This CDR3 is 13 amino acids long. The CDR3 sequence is CASSEQAVYEQYF. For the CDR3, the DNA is TGTGCCAGCAGTGAACAGGCTGTCTACGAGCAGTACTTC.

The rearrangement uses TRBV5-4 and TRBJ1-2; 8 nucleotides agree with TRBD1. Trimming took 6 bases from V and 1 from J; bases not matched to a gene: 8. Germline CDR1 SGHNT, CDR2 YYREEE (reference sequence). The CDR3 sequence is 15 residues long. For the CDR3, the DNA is TGTGCCAGCACCTCGGGGACAGGAATTAACTATGGCTACACCTTC. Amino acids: CASTSGTGINYGYTF.

Written as DNA, the CDR3 is TGCGCCAGCAGCTCCCACGGTCGAGGGAGAGGTGGCTACACCTTC. Its translation: CASSSHGRGRGGYTF. The chain joins TRBV5-1 to TRBJ1-2; D is ambiguous. The germline V and J ends were trimmed by 3 bases and 7 bases, with 19 bases remaining between them. Per germline, CDR1 SGHRS and CDR2 YFSETQ. The CDR3 sequence is 15 residues long.

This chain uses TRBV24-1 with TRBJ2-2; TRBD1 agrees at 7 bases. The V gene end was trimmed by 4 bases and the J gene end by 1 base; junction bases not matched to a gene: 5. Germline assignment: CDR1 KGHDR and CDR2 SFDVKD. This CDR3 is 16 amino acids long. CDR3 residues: CATSDTGELNTGELFF. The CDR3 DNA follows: TGTGCCACCAGTGACACAGGGGAATTGAACACCGGGGAGCTGTTTTTT.

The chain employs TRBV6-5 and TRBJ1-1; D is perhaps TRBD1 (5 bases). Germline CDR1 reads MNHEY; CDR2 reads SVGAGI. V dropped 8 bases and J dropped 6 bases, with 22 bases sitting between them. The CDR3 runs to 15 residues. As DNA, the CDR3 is TGTGCCAGCTACAGAGCCCCCCAGGGAAAGGCTGAAGCTTTCTTT. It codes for CASYRAPQGKAEAFF.

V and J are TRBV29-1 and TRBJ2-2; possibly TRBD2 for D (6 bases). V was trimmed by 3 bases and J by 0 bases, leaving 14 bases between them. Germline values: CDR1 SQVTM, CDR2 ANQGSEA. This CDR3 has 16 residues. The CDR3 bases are TGCAGCGTTGAGTCGGGGGTTTCCGCGAACACCGGGGAGCTGTTTTTT. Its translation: CSVESGVSANTGELFF.

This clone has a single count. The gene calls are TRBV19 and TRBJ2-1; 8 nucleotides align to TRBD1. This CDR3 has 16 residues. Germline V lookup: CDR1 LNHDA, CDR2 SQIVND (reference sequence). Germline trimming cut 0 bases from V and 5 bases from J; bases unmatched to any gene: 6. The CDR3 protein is CASSIEQGVRNNEQFF. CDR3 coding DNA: TGTGCCAGTAGTATAGAACAGGGGGTCCGGAACAATGAGCAGTTCTTC.

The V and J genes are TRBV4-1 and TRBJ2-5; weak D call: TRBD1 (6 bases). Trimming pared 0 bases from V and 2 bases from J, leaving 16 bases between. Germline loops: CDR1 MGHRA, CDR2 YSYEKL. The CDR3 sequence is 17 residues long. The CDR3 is CASSQEGGGLGQETQYF. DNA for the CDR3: TGCGCCAGCAGCCAAGAAGGTGGGGGCTTGGGGCAAGAGACCCAGTACTTC.

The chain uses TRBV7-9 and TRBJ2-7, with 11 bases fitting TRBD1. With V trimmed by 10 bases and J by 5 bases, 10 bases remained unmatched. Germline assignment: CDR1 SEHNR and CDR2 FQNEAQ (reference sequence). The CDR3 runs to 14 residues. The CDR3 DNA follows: TGTGCCACCACCCAAGGACAGGGGGCCAACGAGCAGTACTTC. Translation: CATTQGQGANEQYF.

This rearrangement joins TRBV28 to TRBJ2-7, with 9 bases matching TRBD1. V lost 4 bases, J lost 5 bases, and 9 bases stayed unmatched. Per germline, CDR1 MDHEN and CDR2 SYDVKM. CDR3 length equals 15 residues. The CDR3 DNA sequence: TGTGCCAGCAGTTATTTCATGGGACAGGGCCACGAGCAGTACTTC. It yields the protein CASSYFMGQGHEQYF.

The chain's CDR3 is CASSLRTAEAFF. CDR3 sequence (DNA): TGTGCCAGCAGCTTGAGGACAGCTGAAGCTTTCTTT. This sequence joins TRBV7-3 and TRBJ1-1; TRBD1 is a possible D gene (6 bases). Looked up from germline, CDR1 is SGHTA and CDR2 is FQGTGA. CDR3 length: 12 residues. V was clipped by 3 bases and J by 6 bases, with 8 bases between them. The full variable domain, its missing parts supplied by reference TRBV7-3 and TRBJ1-1, is GAGVSQTPSNKVTEKGKYVELRCDPISGHTALYWYRQSLGQGPEFLIYFQGTGAADDSGLPNDRFFAVRPEGSVSTLKIQRTERGDSAVYLCASSLRTAEAFFGQGTRLTVV.

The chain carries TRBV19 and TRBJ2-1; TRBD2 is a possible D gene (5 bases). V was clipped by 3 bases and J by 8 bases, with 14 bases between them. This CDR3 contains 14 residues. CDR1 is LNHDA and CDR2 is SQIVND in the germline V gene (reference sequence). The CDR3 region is CASSIRSGVDEQFF. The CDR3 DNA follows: TGTGCCAGTAGTATCCGGTCCGGGGTGGATGAGCAGTTCTTC.

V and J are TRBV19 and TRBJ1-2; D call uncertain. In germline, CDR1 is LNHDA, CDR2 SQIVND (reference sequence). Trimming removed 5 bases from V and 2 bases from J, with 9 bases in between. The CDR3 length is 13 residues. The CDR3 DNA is TGTGCCAGTAGTGATTGGCAGAACTATGGCTACACCTTC. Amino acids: CASSDWQNYGYTF.